A selection of T cell receptor beta chains follows, all from one sample in a study of shared clonotypes between healthy human individuals. This table comes from immunoSEQ multiplex PCR, and its TCRdb copy is limited to in-frame clones, with some not included. The table records 1,500,000 or so clones, just under 99% of them present only once. Sequences were obtained from naive CD4+ T cells sorted from blood. The receptors stem from a man aged 25 to 45 in good health. Each CDR3 is given with its conserved first and last residue. The D gene is left open where the match is weak. Only some rows state a clone size, as once, few, many or a class for expanded clones.

D gene: NA
clone size: NA
J gene: TRBJ2-7
V gene: TRBV6-5
CDR3 DNA: TGTGCCAGCAGCGTTTCCTTCCTGGCTACCTACGAGCAGTACTTC
CDR3 protein: CASSVSFLATYEQYF

D gene: TRBD2
clone size: NA
J gene: TRBJ2-1
V gene: TRBV11-2
CDR3 DNA: TGTGCCAGCAGCTTGGTAGCGGGAGTCCCTGAGCAGTTCTTC
CDR3 protein: CASSLVAGVPEQFF

D gene: TRBD1
clone size: NA
J gene: TRBJ2-4
V gene: TRBV11-2
CDR3 DNA: TGTGCCAGCAGCCAACAGGGGGCTAGAAACATTCAGTACTTC
CDR3 protein: CASSQQGARNIQYF

D gene: NA
clone size: NA
J gene: TRBJ2-7
V gene: TRBV28
CDR3 DNA: TGTGCCAGCGCAAAATCCTACGAGCAGTACTTC
CDR3 protein: CASAKSYEQYF

D gene: NA
clone size: NA
J gene: TRBJ2-3
V gene: TRBV5-1
CDR3 DNA: TGCGCCAGCAGCTTAGTCCCAGGCAGCACAGATACGCAGTATTTT
CDR3 protein: CASSLVPGSTDTQYF

D gene: NA
clone size: NA
J gene: TRBJ2-1
V gene: TRBV11-3
CDR3 DNA: TGTGCCAGCAGCTTAGAAGTACAGGGAGAATTGAACAATGAGCAGTTCTTC
CDR3 protein: CASSLEVQGELNNEQFF

D gene: TRBD2
clone size: NA
J gene: TRBJ2-2
V gene: TRBV5-1
CDR3 DNA: TGCGCCAGCAGCGAGGGACTAGTAACGACTAAGACCGGGGAGCTGTTTTTT
CDR3 protein: CASSEGLVTTKTGELFF

D gene: TRBD1
clone size: NA
J gene: TRBJ2-7
V gene: TRBV5-5
CDR3 DNA: TGTGCCAGCAGCTTGGCCATCTGGACAGGAAGTGCCTACGAGCAGTACTTC
CDR3 protein: CASSLAIWTGSAYEQYF

D gene: NA
clone size: NA
J gene: TRBJ1-5
V gene: TRBV6-1
CDR3 DNA: TGTGCCAGCAGTTTAGGGACACGGGGTCAGCCCCAGCATTTT
CDR3 protein: CASSLGTRGQPQHF

D gene: TRBD2
clone size: NA
J gene: TRBJ2-3
V gene: TRBV10-3
CDR3 DNA: TGTGCCATCAAGGGACTAGCGCCGGATACGCAGTATTTT
CDR3 protein: CAIKGLAPDTQYF

D gene: TRBD1
clone size: NA
J gene: TRBJ1-5
V gene: TRBV28
CDR3 DNA: TGTGCCGGGCAAGGACAGGGGCTCGGTCAGCCCCAGCATTTT
CDR3 protein: CAGQGQGLGQPQHF

D gene: NA
clone size: NA
J gene: TRBJ2-7
V gene: TRBV20-1
CDR3 DNA: TGCAGTGCTAGAATCGGGGACGAGCAGTATTTC
CDR3 protein: CSARIGDEQYF

D gene: NA
clone size: once
J gene: TRBJ2-5
V gene: TRBV15
CDR3 DNA: TGTGCCACCAGCAGAAGGGGATTACAAGAGACCCAGTACTTC
CDR3 protein: CATSRRGLQETQYF

D gene: TRBD2
clone size: once
J gene: TRBJ2-5
V gene: TRBV10-1
CDR3 DNA: TGCGCCAGACTTGAGCCAGCTAGCGGGAGGGGGGAGACCCAGTACTTC
CDR3 protein: CARLEPASGRGETQYF

D gene: NA
clone size: NA
J gene: TRBJ1-5
V gene: TRBV5-5
CDR3 DNA: TGTGCCAGCAGCTTGGAGGCGGGAGATTACAATCAGCCCCAGCATTTT
CDR3 protein: CASSLEAGDYNQPQHF

D gene: TRBD2
clone size: NA
J gene: TRBJ2-1
V gene: TRBV7-2
CDR3 DNA: TGTGCCAGCAGCCAACCAACTAGCGGGAGGGTTAATGAGCAGTTCTTC
CDR3 protein: CASSQPTSGRVNEQFF

D gene: NA
clone size: NA
J gene: TRBJ2-5
V gene: TRBV28
CDR3 DNA: TGTGCCAGCAGTTCTTTGGGGACCCAAGAGACCCAGTACTTC
CDR3 protein: CASSSLGTQETQYF

D gene: NA
clone size: NA
J gene: TRBJ2-1
V gene: TRBV27
CDR3 DNA: TGTGCCAGCAGTCCTCAGGGATTCTCCTACAATGAGCAGTTCTTC
CDR3 protein: CASSPQGFSYNEQFF

D gene: TRBD2
clone size: NA
J gene: TRBJ2-4
V gene: TRBV5-5
CDR3 DNA: TGTGCCAGCAGCTTGGCGGGGGGTGAAAGGAACATTCAGTACTTC
CDR3 protein: CASSLAGGERNIQYF

D gene: NA
clone size: NA
J gene: TRBJ2-7
V gene: TRBV7-8
CDR3 DNA: TGTGCCAGCAGCTACTCGACAGAGACAACCTACGAGCAGTACTTC
CDR3 protein: CASSYSTETTYEQYF

D gene: NA
clone size: NA
J gene: TRBJ1-1
V gene: TRBV4-1
CDR3 DNA: TGCGCCAGCAGCCAACGACAGGTCGGCACTGAAGCTTTCTTT
CDR3 protein: CASSQRQVGTEAFF

D gene: NA
clone size: NA
J gene: TRBJ2-6
V gene: TRBV5-6
CDR3 DNA: TGTGCCAGCAGCTTGATAGCCTCTGGGGCCAACGTCCTGACTTTC
CDR3 protein: CASSLIASGANVLTF

D gene: NA
clone size: NA
J gene: TRBJ2-5
V gene: TRBV5-4
CDR3 DNA: TGTGCCAGCAGCTTGGCCGGCGGGGTGTGGGAGACCCAGTACTTC
CDR3 protein: CASSLAGGVWETQYF

D gene: TRBD1
clone size: NA
J gene: TRBJ1-2
V gene: TRBV27
CDR3 DNA: TGTGCCAGCAGGTCCCTCGGACAGGGCCATGGCTACACCTTC
CDR3 protein: CASRSLGQGHGYTF

D gene: NA
clone size: NA
J gene: TRBJ1-2
V gene: TRBV4-3
CDR3 DNA: TGCGCCAGCAGCCAAGATCCCAGGGTGGGACCCTATGGCTACACCTTC
CDR3 protein: CASSQDPRVGPYGYTF

D gene: NA
clone size: NA
J gene: TRBJ1-2
V gene: TRBV19
CDR3 DNA: TGTGCCAGTAGTATAAAGACTGGCTACACCTTC
CDR3 protein: CASSIKTGYTF

D gene: NA
clone size: NA
J gene: TRBJ2-1
V gene: TRBV15
CDR3 DNA: TGTGCCACCCGTACTTACCAGCGGGCCACCTACAATGAGCAGTTCTTC
CDR3 protein: CATRTYQRATYNEQFF

D gene: NA
clone size: NA
J gene: TRBJ2-1
V gene: TRBV28
CDR3 DNA: TGTGCCAGCTTCGGGGCAGGCTACAATGAGCAGTTCTTC
CDR3 protein: CASFGAGYNEQFF

D gene: TRBD1
clone size: NA
J gene: TRBJ2-1
V gene: TRBV4-3
CDR3 DNA: TGCGCCAGCAGCCAAGCCCGGGACAGGGGCAATGAGCAGTTCTTC
CDR3 protein: CASSQARDRGNEQFF